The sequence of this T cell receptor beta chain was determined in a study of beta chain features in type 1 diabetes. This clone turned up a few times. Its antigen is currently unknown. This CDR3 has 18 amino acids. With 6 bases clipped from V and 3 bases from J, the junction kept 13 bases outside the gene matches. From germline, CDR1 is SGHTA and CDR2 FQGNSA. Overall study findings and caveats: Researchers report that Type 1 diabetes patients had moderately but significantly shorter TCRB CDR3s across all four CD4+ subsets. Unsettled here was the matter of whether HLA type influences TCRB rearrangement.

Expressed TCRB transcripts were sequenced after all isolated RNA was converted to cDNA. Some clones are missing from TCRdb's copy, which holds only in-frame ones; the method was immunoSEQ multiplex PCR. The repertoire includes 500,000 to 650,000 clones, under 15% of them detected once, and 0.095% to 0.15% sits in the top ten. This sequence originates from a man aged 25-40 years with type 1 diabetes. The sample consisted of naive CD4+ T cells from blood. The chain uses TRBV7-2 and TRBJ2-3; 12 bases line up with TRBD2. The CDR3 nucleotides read TGTGCCAGCAGGAAATTGGGTACACTAGCGGGGGGAACAGATACGCAGTATTTT. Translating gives CASRKLGTLAGGTDTQYF.